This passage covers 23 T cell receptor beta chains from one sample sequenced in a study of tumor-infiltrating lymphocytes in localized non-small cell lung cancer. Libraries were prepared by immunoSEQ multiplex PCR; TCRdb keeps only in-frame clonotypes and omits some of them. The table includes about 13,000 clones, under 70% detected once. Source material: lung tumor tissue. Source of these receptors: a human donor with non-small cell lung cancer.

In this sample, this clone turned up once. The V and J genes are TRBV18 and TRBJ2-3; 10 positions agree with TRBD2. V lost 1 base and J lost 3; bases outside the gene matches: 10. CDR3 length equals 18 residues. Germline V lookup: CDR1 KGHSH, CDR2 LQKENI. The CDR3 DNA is TGTGCCAGCTCACCACGGAGCCTAGCGGGAGAGTTGACAGATACGCAGTATTTT. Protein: CASSPRSLAGELTDTQYF.

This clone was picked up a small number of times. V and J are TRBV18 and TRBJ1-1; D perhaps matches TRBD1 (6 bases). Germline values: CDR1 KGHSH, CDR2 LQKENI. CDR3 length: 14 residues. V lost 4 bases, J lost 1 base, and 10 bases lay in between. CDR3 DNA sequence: TGTGCCAGCTCACTCGGACAGACGAACACTGAAGCTTTCTTT. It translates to CASSLGQTNTEAFF.

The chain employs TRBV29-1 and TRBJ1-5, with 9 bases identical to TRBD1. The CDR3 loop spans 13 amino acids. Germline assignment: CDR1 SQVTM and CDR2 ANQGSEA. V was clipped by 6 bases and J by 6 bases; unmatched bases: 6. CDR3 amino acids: CSVLTGGGQPQHF. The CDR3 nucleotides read TGCAGCGTCCTTACAGGGGGCGGTCAGCCCCAGCATTTT. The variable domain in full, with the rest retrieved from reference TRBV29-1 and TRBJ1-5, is SAVISQKPSRDICQRGTSLTIQCQVDSQVTMMFWYRQQPGQSLTLIATANQGSEATYESGFVIDKFPISRPNLTFSTLTVSNMSPEDSSIYLCSVLTGGGQPQHFGDGTRLSIL.

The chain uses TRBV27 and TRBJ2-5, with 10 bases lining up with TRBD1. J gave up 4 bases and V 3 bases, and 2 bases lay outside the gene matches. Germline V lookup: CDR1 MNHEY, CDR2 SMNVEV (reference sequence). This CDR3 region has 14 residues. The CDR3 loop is CASSFDRGLETQYF. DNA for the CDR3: TGTGCCAGCAGTTTTGACAGGGGGCTAGAGACCCAGTACTTC.

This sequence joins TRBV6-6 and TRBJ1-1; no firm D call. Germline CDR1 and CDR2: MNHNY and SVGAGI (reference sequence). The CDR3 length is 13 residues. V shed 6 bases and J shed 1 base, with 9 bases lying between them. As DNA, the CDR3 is TGTGCCAGCAGGCGACATTCGAACACTGAAGCTTTCTTT. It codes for CASRRHSNTEAFF.

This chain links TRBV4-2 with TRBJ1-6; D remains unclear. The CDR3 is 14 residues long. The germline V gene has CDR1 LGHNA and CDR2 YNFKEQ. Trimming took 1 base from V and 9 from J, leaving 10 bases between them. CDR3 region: CASSQVPNSSPLHF. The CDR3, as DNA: TGTGCCAGCAGCCAAGTACCGAATAGTTCACCCCTCCACTTT.

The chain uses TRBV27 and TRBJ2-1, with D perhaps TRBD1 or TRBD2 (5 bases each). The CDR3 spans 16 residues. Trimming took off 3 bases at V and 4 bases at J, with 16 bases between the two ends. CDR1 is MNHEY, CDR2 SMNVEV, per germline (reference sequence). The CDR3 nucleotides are TGTGCCAGCAGTTTTGGGGCGGGTGGACGTTACAATGAGCAGTTCTTC. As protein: CASSFGAGGRYNEQFF.

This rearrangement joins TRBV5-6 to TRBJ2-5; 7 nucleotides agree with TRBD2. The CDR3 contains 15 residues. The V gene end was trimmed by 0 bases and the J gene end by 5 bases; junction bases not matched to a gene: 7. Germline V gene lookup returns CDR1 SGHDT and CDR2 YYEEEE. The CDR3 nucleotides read TGTGCCAGCAGCTTGGTACGCTGGGAGGGGGAGACCCAGTACTTC. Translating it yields CASSLVRWEGETQYF.

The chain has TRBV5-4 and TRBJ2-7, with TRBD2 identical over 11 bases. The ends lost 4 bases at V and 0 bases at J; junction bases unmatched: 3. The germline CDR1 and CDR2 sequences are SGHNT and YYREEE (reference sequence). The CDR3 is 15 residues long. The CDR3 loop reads CASSETSGVSYEQYF. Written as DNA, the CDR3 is TGTGCCAGCAGCGAGACTAGCGGGGTCTCCTACGAGCAGTACTTC. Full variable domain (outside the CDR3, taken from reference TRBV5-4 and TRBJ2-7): ETGVTQSPTHLIKTRGQQVTLRCSSQSGHNTVSWYQQALGQGPQFIFQYYREEENGRGNFPPRFSGLQFPNYSSELNVNALELDDSALYLCASSETSGVSYEQYFGPGTRLTVT.

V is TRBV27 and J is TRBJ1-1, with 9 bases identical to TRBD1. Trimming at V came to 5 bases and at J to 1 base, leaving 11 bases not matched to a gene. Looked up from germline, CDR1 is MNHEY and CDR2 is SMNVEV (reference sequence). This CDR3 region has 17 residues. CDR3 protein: CASSADRGIVGNTEAFF. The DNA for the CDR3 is TGTGCCAGCAGTGCCGACAGGGGGATAGTGGGGAACACTGAAGCTTTCTTT.

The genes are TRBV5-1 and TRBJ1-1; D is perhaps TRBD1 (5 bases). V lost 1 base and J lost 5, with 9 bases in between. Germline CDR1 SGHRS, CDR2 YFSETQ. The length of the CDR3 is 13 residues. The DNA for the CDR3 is TGCGCCAGCAGCTTGCTAGGGGTTACTGAAGCTTTCTTT. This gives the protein CASSLLGVTEAFF.

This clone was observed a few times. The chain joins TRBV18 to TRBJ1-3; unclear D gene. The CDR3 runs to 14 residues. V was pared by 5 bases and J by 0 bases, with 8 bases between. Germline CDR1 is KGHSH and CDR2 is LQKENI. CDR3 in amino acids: CASSDRSSGNTIYF. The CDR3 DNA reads TGTGCCAGCTCAGACCGGTCCTCTGGAAACACCATATATTTT.

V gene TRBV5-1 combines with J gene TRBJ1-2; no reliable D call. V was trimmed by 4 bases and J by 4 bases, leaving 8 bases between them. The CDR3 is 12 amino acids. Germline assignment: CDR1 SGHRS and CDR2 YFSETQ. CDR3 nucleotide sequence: TGCGCCAGCAGCGCGGGGAGCTATGGCTACACCTTC. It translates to CASSAGSYGYTF.

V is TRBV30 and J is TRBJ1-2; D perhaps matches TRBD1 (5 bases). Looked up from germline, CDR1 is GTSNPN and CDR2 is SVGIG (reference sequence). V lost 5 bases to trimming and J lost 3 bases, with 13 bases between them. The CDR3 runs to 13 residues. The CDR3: CAWSLGEYYGYTF. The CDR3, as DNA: TGTGCCTGGTCCCTGGGGGAATACTATGGCTACACCTTC.

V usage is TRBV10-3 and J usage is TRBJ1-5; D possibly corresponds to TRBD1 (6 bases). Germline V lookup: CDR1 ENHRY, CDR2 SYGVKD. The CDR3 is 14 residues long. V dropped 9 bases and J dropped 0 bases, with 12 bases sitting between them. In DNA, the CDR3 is TGTGCCATGAATTCAGGGGATAGCAATCAGCCCCAGCATTTT. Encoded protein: CAMNSGDSNQPQHF.

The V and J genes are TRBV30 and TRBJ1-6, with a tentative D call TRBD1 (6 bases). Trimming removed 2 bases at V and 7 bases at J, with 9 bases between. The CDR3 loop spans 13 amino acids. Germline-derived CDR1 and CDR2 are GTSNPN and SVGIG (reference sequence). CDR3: CAWSTGQNSPLHF. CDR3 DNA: TGTGCCTGGAGTACAGGGCAAAATTCACCCCTCCACTTT.

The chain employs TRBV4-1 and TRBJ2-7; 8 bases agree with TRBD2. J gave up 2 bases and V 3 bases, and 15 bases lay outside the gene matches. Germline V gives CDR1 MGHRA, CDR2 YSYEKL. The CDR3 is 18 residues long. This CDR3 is CASSQGRGTGGATYEQYF. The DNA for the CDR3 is TGCGCCAGCAGCCAGGGGCGCGGGACGGGGGGGGCAACCTACGAGCAGTACTTC.

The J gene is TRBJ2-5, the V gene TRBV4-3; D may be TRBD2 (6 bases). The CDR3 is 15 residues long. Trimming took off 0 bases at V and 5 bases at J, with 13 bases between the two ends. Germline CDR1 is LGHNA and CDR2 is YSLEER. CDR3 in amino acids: CASSQDLGAGETQYF. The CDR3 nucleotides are TGCGCCAGCAGCCAAGATTTAGGGGCGGGGGAGACCCAGTACTTC.

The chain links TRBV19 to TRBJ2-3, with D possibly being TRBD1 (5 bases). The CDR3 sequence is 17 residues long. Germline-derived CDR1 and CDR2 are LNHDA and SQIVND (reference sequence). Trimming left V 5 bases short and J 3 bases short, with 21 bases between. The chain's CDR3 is CASSDDSVVASTDTQYF. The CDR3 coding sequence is TGTGCCAGTAGTGACGACAGTGTGGTAGCTTCTACAGATACGCAGTATTTT.

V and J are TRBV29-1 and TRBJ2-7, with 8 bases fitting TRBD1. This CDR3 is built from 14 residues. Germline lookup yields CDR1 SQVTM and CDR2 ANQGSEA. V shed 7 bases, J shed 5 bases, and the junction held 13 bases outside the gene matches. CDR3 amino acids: CSARGDRSFNEQYF. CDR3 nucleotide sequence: TGCAGCGCTCGTGGGGACAGGAGTTTCAACGAGCAGTACTTC.

In DNA, the CDR3 is TGCGCCAGCAGCTTGGAGGGCCGGGGAGACATTCAGTACTTC. It translates to CASSLEGRGDIQYF. The V gene is TRBV5-1, the J gene TRBJ2-4; TRBD2 might be the D (5 bases). The germline gives CDR1 SGHRS, CDR2 YFSETQ. This CDR3 spans 14 amino acids. With 0 bases removed from V and 8 bases from J, the gap between germline ends came to 12 bases.

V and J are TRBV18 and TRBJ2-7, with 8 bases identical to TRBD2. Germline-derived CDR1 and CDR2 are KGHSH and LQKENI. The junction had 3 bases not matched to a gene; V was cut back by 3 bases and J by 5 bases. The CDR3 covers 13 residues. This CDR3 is CASSPREDDEQYF. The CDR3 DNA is TGTGCCAGCTCACCGCGGGAGGACGACGAGCAGTACTTC.

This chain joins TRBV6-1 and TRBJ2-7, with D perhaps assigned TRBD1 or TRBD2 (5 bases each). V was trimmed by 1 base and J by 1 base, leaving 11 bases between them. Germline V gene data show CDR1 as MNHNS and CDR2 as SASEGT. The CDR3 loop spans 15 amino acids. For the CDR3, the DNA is TGTGCCAGCAGTGAAGGGGGACCTGGGTCCTACGAGCAGTACTTC. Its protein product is CASSEGGPGSYEQYF.